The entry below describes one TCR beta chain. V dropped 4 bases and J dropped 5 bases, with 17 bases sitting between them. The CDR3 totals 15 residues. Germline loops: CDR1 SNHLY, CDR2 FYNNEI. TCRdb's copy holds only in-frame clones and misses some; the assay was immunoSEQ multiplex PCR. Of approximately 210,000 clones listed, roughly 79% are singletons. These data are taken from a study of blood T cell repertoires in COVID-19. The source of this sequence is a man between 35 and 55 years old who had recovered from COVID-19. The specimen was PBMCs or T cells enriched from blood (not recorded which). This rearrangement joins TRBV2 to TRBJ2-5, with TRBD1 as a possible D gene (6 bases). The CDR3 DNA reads TGTGCCAGCAGTGGGGGGACACCTAAAGCGGAGACCCAGTACTTC. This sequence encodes CASSGGTPKAETQYF.